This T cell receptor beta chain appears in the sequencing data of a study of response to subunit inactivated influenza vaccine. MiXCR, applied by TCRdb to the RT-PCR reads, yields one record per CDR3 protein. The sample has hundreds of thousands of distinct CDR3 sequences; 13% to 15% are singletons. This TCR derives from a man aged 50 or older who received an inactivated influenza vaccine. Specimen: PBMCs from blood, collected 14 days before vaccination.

The DNA for the CDR3 is TGTGCCAGCAGTTTATCCCGGGACATTGCCGTATTCTATGGCTACACCTTC. It is translated as CASSLSRDIAVFYGYTF. The rearrangement joins TRBV27 to TRBJ1-2; D is possibly TRBD1 (6 bases). The CDR3 is made up of 17 amino acids. V was clipped by 0 bases and J by 4 bases, with 18 bases between them. Germline V gene sequence: CDR1 MNHEY, CDR2 SMNVEV (reference sequence).